The 2 T cell receptor beta chains in this list originate from one sample, sequenced in a study of blood T cell repertoires in COVID-19. Sequenced by immunoSEQ multiplex PCR; TCRdb stores in-frame clones only, minus some. The repertoire consists of about 190,000 clones, with around 87% occurring once and the leading ten covering approximately 12%. The material sequenced was peripheral blood. These receptors were collected from a woman between 65 and 79 years old with COVID-19, enrolled during active disease.

Written as DNA, the CDR3 is TGTGCCAGCAGTAAAGGACTAGCGGGGCAAGAGACCCAGTACTTC. Its protein is CASSKGLAGQETQYF. The J gene is TRBJ2-5, the V gene TRBV6-6; 12 nucleotides match TRBD2. The CDR3 totals 15 residues. In germline, CDR1 is MNHNY, CDR2 SVGAGI (reference sequence). J was trimmed by 2 bases and V by 5 bases; bases with no gene match: 3.

The gene calls are TRBV3-1 (or the pseudogene TRBV3-2) and TRBJ1-4; D remains ambiguous. Trimming stripped 1 base from V and 0 bases from J, with 6 bases between. Germline loops: CDR1 LGHDT, CDR2 YNNKEL (reference sequence). The CDR3 sequence is 15 residues long. CDR3 amino acids: CASSQGTATNEKLFF. The CDR3 nucleotides are TGTGCCAGCAGCCAAGGGACTGCAACTAATGAAAAACTGTTTTTT.